Each of the 14 T cell receptor beta chains below was sequenced from the same sample in a study of T cell responses to AZD1222 COVID-19 vaccine. The assay was immunoSEQ multiplex PCR, and TCRdb's table has in-frame clones only and misses some. The data contain fewer than 120,000 clones, less than 95% of them seen just once; the ten biggest clones take up around 2.8%. This specimen consisted of peripheral blood, obtained 28 days after the second AZD1222 dose. The receptor source for this set is an adult who received the AZD1222 COVID-19 vaccine.

The chain uses TRBV5-4 and TRBJ2-3, with TRBD2 matching over 7 bases. This CDR3 comprises 14 residues. The germline gives CDR1 SGHNT, CDR2 YYREEE (reference sequence). V shed 4 bases and J 2 bases; nucleotides not matched to a gene: 4. CDR3 sequence: CASSGGGTTDTQYF. For the CDR3, the DNA is TGTGCCAGCAGCGGGGGGGGTACCACAGATACGCAGTATTTT.

The chain recombines TRBV19 with TRBJ1-5; D is undetermined. V lost 11 bases and J lost 5, with 13 bases in between. The CDR3 runs to 12 residues. Germline V gene sequence: CDR1 LNHDA, CDR2 SQIVND (reference sequence). The chain's CDR3 is CAGSERDQPQHF. CDR3 nucleotides: TGTGCCGGCTCCGAGCGAGATCAGCCCCAGCATTTT.

This chain joins TRBV3-1 (or the pseudogene TRBV3-2) and TRBJ2-2; perhaps D is TRBD1 or TRBD2 (5 bases each). The CDR3 loop spans 17 amino acids. Looked up from germline, CDR1 is LGHDT and CDR2 is YNNKEL (reference sequence). V was cut by 0 bases and J by 4 bases, with 15 bases left in between. The CDR3 is CASSQDWGRAGTGELFF. CDR3 coding DNA: TGTGCCAGCAGCCAAGATTGGGGCAGGGCGGGCACCGGGGAGCTGTTTTTT.

This clone was counted a single time. V and J are TRBV3-1 (or the pseudogene TRBV3-2) and TRBJ2-7, with 9 bases aligning to TRBD1. The germline V gene has CDR1 LGHDT and CDR2 YNNKEL (reference sequence). The V segment lost 4 bases and the J segment 5 bases; nucleotides outside the gene matches: 9. This CDR3 is 15 amino acids long. CDR3 loop: CASSRQGTGLDEQYF. The DNA of the CDR3 is TGTGCCAGCAGCCGACAGGGGACAGGGTTAGACGAGCAGTACTTC.

V and J are TRBV5-1 and TRBJ1-5; no reliable D call. This CDR3 region has 13 residues. CDR1 is SGHRS and CDR2 is YFSETQ in the germline V gene. V shed 0 bases and J shed 2 bases, with 3 bases lying between them. This CDR3 is CASSLAGNQPQHF. Written as DNA, the CDR3 is TGCGCCAGCAGCTTGGCGGGCAATCAGCCCCAGCATTTT.

The genes are TRBV7-9 and TRBJ1-6; no clear D gene. This CDR3 comprises 17 residues. V lost 8 bases, J lost 0 bases, and 17 bases lay in between. Germline assignment: CDR1 SEHNR and CDR2 FQNEAQ (reference sequence). CDR3 nucleotides: TGTGCCAGCTTTCCCGACCGCGCTAGCTCCTATAATTCACCCCTCCACTTT. It specifies CASFPDRASSYNSPLHF.

CDR3 region: CASSAPGLRYEQYF. CDR3 coding DNA: TGTGCCAGCAGCGCCCCGGGACTCCGGTACGAGCAGTACTTC. The chain carries TRBV5-4 and TRBJ2-7; maybe TRBD2 (6 bases). The CDR3 runs to 14 residues. Trimming left V 4 bases short and J 4 bases short, with 15 bases between. Germline CDR1 SGHNT, CDR2 YYREEE (reference sequence).

V is TRBV5-1 and J is TRBJ1-2; D gene uncertain. The length of the CDR3 is 16 residues. V lost 0 bases and J lost 4, with 16 bases in between. The V gene's germline CDR1 is SGHRS and CDR2 YFSETQ. The CDR3 here is CASSLVGGPSSYGYTF. The CDR3 DNA reads as TGCGCCAGCAGCTTGGTGGGAGGGCCCAGTTCCTATGGCTACACCTTC.

The chain has TRBV2 and TRBJ2-7; D ambiguous. The V gene lost 3 bases and the J gene lost 1 base, with 10 bases spanning the gap. Germline V gene lookup returns CDR1 SNHLY and CDR2 FYNNEI. The CDR3 length is 14 residues. This CDR3 is CASSEVGQSYEQYF. The CDR3 nucleotides are TGTGCCAGCAGTGAGGTAGGCCAGTCCTACGAGCAGTACTTC.

V is TRBV18 and J is TRBJ1-4; 9 nucleotides agree with TRBD1. This CDR3 contains 16 residues. CDR1 is KGHSH, CDR2 LQKENI, per germline. V shed 3 bases, J shed 4 bases, and the junction held 6 bases outside the gene matches. CDR3 residues: CASSPTPGQGNEKLFF. In DNA, the CDR3 is TGTGCCAGCTCACCGACACCGGGACAGGGTAATGAAAAACTGTTTTTT. Full variable domain (missing parts from reference TRBV18 and TRBJ1-4): NAGVMQNPRHLVRRRGQEARLRCSPMKGHSHVYWYRQLPEEGLKFMVYLQKENIIDESGMPKERFSAEFPKEGPSILRIQQVVRGDSAAYFCASSPTPGQGNEKLFFGSGTQLSVL.

This chain links TRBV20-1 with TRBJ2-5; a weak D match, TRBD2 (6 bases). The CDR3 spans 11 residues. With 6 bases removed from V and 5 bases from J, the gap between germline ends came to 10 bases. The germline V gene has CDR1 DFQATT and CDR2 SNEGSKA (reference sequence). Here the CDR3 reads CSAWAGETQYF. The DNA of the CDR3 is TGCAGTGCCTGGGCGGGGGAGACCCAGTACTTC.

This chain uses TRBV4-1 with TRBJ1-2; perhaps TRBD1 as D (5 bases). The CDR3 totals 17 residues. The V gene lost 0 bases and the J gene lost 3 bases, with 17 bases spanning the gap. The V gene's germline CDR1 is MGHRA and CDR2 YSYEKL. The CDR3 bases are TGCGCCAGCAGCCAAGATGGGTGGGGACCTATATACTATGGCTACACCTTC. It specifies CASSQDGWGPIYYGYTF.

The chain links TRBV3-1 (or the pseudogene TRBV3-2) to TRBJ1-6; D gene ambiguous. The CDR3 covers 18 residues. The germline V gene has CDR1 LGHDT and CDR2 YNNKEL (reference sequence). V lost 1 base, J lost 13 bases, and 26 bases lay in between. This CDR3 is CASSQVGQATDPLGPLHF. As DNA, the CDR3 is TGTGCCAGCAGCCAAGTCGGTCAGGCAACTGATCCATTGGGGCCCCTCCACTTT.

Here the CDR3 reads CATSRENRNYGYTF. In nucleotides, the CDR3 is TGTGCCACCAGCAGAGAGAACCGAAACTATGGCTACACCTTC. The rearrangement uses TRBV15 and TRBJ1-2; D unresolved. The germline V gene encodes CDR1 LNHNV and CDR2 YYDKDF (reference sequence). This CDR3 has 14 amino acids. V shed 0 bases and J shed 2 bases, with 7 bases lying between them.